The 8 T cell receptor beta chains given below trace back to one sample, sequenced in a study of shared clonotypes between healthy human individuals. Generated by immunoSEQ multiplex PCR, the TCRdb table keeps only in-frame clones and is missing some. The data show about 1.1 million clones, with roughly 80% seen just once and about 0.94% held by the top ten. The sequenced sample consisted of memory CD4+ T cells from PBMCs. Subset indicated: CD45RA-negative fraction. These receptors originate from a young man in good health. Some clones in this sample may be carry-over from other donors' samples.

The rearrangement joins TRBV28 to TRBJ2-5; the D is unclear. The J call is doubtful: the DNA matches TRBJ2-7 better. Germline values: CDR1 MDHEN, CDR2 SYDVKM. The CDR3 contains 13 residues. CDR3 in DNA: TGTGCCAGCAGGCCGGATCCCTCCTACGAGCAGTACTTC. This sequence encodes CASRPDPSYEQYF.

This rearrangement joins TRBV30 to TRBJ2-7, with 15 bases aligning to TRBD2. The CDR3 extends over 13 amino acids. Germline-derived CDR1 and CDR2 are GTSNPN and SVGIG (reference sequence). V lost 5 bases to trimming and J lost 6 bases; unmatched junction nucleotides: 2. CDR3 loop: CAWGLAGGTEQYF. In DNA form, the CDR3 reads TGTGCCTGGGGACTAGCGGGAGGGACCGAGCAGTACTTC.

This clone was observed a handful of times. The genes are TRBV6-5 and TRBJ1-4; 9 bases map to TRBD1. The CDR3 totals 16 residues. V dropped 4 bases and J dropped 8; count of bases not matched to a gene: 11. Germline loops: CDR1 MNHEY, CDR2 SVGAGI. The CDR3 is CASSFRTGGLGEKLFF. The CDR3 DNA reads as TGTGCCAGCAGTTTCCGAACAGGGGGCCTTGGGGAAAAACTGTTTTTT.

This rearrangement joins TRBV30 to TRBJ1-5, with 9 bases matching TRBD1. The CDR3 loop spans 15 amino acids. Trimming took 1 base from V and 7 from J; bases not matched to a gene: 8. Germline CDR1 reads GTSNPN; CDR2 reads SVGIG (reference sequence). The CDR3 here is CAWSGGTGREQPQHF. CDR3 in DNA: TGTGCCTGGAGTGGGGGGACAGGGAGGGAGCAGCCCCAGCATTTT.

This clone was seen many times. Other DNA sequences in this sample translate to the same CDR3. V and J are TRBV27 and TRBJ2-7, with 13 bases lining up with TRBD2. The CDR3 extends over 16 amino acids. The germline V gene encodes CDR1 MNHEY and CDR2 SMNVEV (reference sequence). The junction had 7 bases not matched to a gene; V was cut back by 3 bases and J by 5 bases. The CDR3 DNA reads as TGTGCCAGCAGTTTGAATTTAGGACTAGCGGGAGACGAGCAGTACTTC. This gives the protein CASSLNLGLAGDEQYF.

Remarks on this clone: Germline and junction disagree at one end, which may indicate a read error. The rearrangement joins TRBV7-9 to TRBJ1-4, with D perhaps TRBD1 (6 bases). The CDR3 runs 13 residues. Germline V gene sequence: CDR1 SEHNR, CDR2 FQNEAQ (reference sequence). CDR3 amino acids: CASSSHGGGAWIF. The CDR3 DNA reads TGTGCCAGCAGCTCCCACGGCGGGGGGGCGTGGATTTTT.

This clone occurred a few times. The V and J genes are TRBV5-1 and TRBJ1-1; D not certain. V lost 5 bases and J lost 1, with 15 bases in between. The germline gives CDR1 SGHRS, CDR2 YFSETQ. The CDR3 is 15 amino acids. The CDR3 region is CASSLPRAGNTEAFF. The CDR3 DNA reads as TGCGCCAGCAGTCTTCCCCGAGCCGGGAACACTGAAGCTTTCTTT.

In the case of this clone: At one of its ends the junction is not consistent with the germline gene, which may arise from a read error. The V gene is TRBV2, the J gene TRBJ1-2; D unclear. CDR1 is SNHLY and CDR2 is FYNNEI in the germline V gene. The CDR3 loop spans 14 amino acids. CDR3 protein: CASSEARTLYGYTF. The CDR3 DNA reads TGTGCCAGCAGCGAAGCCCGGACCCTCTATGGCTACACCTTC.